This T cell receptor beta chain is from a study of shared clonotypes between healthy human individuals. Study-level background: CD4 naive and memory got three plates each, CD8 naive two, CD8 memory one. Findings of the study overall: As a rule, naive subsets had a larger estimated richness than memory subsets. The naive CD4 repertoires of a handful of donors were compared, and about 5% of clonotypes were shared.

This clone was recorded once. Antigen: not known. Repertoires were generated with immunoSEQ multiplex PCR, while TCRdb's copy carries only in-frame clones and drops some. The table shows approximately 980,000 clones, with approximately 76% occurring only once. Germline values: CDR1 MNHEY, CDR2 SMNVEV (reference sequence). The CDR3 is made up of 15 amino acids. The V segment lost 10 bases and the J segment 1 base; nucleotides outside the gene matches: 10. The source material was memory CD4+ T cells sorted from blood. Subset in this sample: CD45RA-negative fraction. This clonotype was sampled from a man in his late teens or twenties in good health. The chain employs TRBV27 and TRBJ2-4, with 7 bases matching TRBD2. The CDR3 spells CATKSLGGAKNIQYF. CDR3 DNA sequence: TGTGCCACTAAGTCCCTCGGGGGGGCCAAAAACATTCAGTACTTC.